These 28 T cell receptor beta chains came from one sample sequenced in a study of cytomegalovirus exposure and HLA in healthy donors. PCR primers comprised 60 Vbeta and 13 Jbeta primers. Libraries were prepared by immunoSEQ multiplex PCR; TCRdb keeps only in-frame clonotypes and omits some of them. Of 35,000 to 45,000 clones listed, 60% to 80% are singletons. Sequenced input: PBMCs. All receptors derive from a woman under 40 in good health and CMV-seropositive.

In this sample, this clone turned up a few times. V usage is TRBV5-1 and J usage is TRBJ1-3, with unresolved D. Germline lookup yields CDR1 SGHRS and CDR2 YFSETQ. The CDR3 consists of 15 residues. The germline V and J ends were trimmed by 4 bases and 1 base, with 12 bases remaining between them. CDR3: CASSPAGGSGNTIYF. DNA for the CDR3: TGCGCCAGCAGCCCGGCTGGAGGGTCTGGAAACACCATATATTTT.

This chain joins TRBV27 and TRBJ1-4; D possibly corresponds to TRBD1 (5 bases). In germline, CDR1 is MNHEY, CDR2 SMNVEV (reference sequence). The germline V and J ends were trimmed by 6 bases and 5 bases, with 16 bases remaining between them. The CDR3 length is 15 residues. Here the CDR3 reads CASSQIRGENEKLFF. CDR3 in DNA: TGTGCCAGCAGCCAAATACGGGGGGAAAATGAAAAACTGTTTTTT.

The V and J genes are TRBV18 and TRBJ2-1; 11 nucleotides align to TRBD2. CDR3 length equals 17 residues. In germline, CDR1 is KGHSH, CDR2 LQKENI. Trimming took 2 bases from V and 7 from J; bases not matched to a gene: 10. The CDR3 region is CASSPLPSGGPGNEQFF. The DNA of the CDR3 is TGTGCCAGCTCACCATTACCTAGCGGGGGGCCGGGGAATGAGCAGTTCTTC.

The chain recombines TRBV9 with TRBJ2-1; 7 nucleotides agree with TRBD1. The CDR3 totals 16 residues. Trimming removed 3 bases from V and 0 bases from J; junction bases left unmatched: 6. Germline loops: CDR1 SGDLS, CDR2 YYNGEE. The CDR3 DNA reads as TGTGCCAGCAGCGCACACCACAGGGGCTCCTACAATGAGCAGTTCTTC. Encoded protein: CASSAHHRGSYNEQFF.

The chain links TRBV9 to TRBJ2-1; 9 bases are shared with TRBD2. The CDR3 sequence is 15 residues long. Germline V lookup: CDR1 SGDLS, CDR2 YYNGEE. Trimming took 2 bases from V and 4 from J; bases not matched to a gene: 4. The CDR3 DNA sequence: TGTGCCAGCAGCGTTAGCGGGAGCAGGTACAATGAGCAGTTCTTC. This translates into CASSVSGSRYNEQFF.

CDR3 amino acids: CASSFQGPYEQYF. For the CDR3, the DNA is TGTGCCAGCAGCTTCCAGGGGCCCTACGAGCAGTACTTC. The chain recombines TRBV7-2 with TRBJ2-7; D might be TRBD1 (6 bases). This CDR3 region has 13 residues. V was trimmed by 3 bases and J by 2 bases, leaving 8 bases between them. Looked up from germline, CDR1 is SGHTA and CDR2 is FQGNSA.

Only a few counts were recorded for this clone. This chain joins TRBV14 and TRBJ2-1; 7 bases map to TRBD2. The V segment lost 2 bases and the J segment 4 bases; nucleotides outside the gene matches: 2. From germline, CDR1 is SGHDN and CDR2 FVKESK. CDR3 length: 14 residues. CDR3 loop: CASSQSSGYNEQFF. In DNA, the CDR3 is TGTGCCAGCAGCCAATCTAGCGGATACAATGAGCAGTTCTTC.

The J gene is TRBJ1-1, the V gene TRBV6-5; perhaps TRBD1 as D (6 bases). The germline V and J ends were trimmed by 0 bases and 5 bases, with 13 bases remaining between them. CDR3 length: 15 residues. Germline V gives CDR1 MNHEY, CDR2 SVGAGI. CDR3 loop: CASSYSSGVGTEAFF. The CDR3 coding sequence is TGTGCCAGCAGTTACTCATCAGGGGTAGGGACTGAAGCTTTCTTT.

V gene TRBV7-9 combines with J gene TRBJ2-2; tentative D call: TRBD1 (5 bases). CDR1 is SEHNR and CDR2 is FQNEAQ in the germline V gene (reference sequence). The CDR3 length is 15 residues. Trimming removed 6 bases at V and 2 bases at J, with 13 bases between. CDR3 in amino acids: CASSHQDRNTGELFF. The CDR3 DNA is TGTGCCAGCAGTCACCAAGACAGAAACACCGGGGAGCTGTTTTTT.

The rearrangement joins TRBV7-8 to TRBJ2-5; D is undetermined. The CDR3 sequence is 13 residues long. Germline-derived CDR1 and CDR2 are SGHVS and FQNEAQ. Trimming took off 5 bases at V and 5 bases at J, with 12 bases between the two ends. Here the CDR3 DNA reads TGTGCCAGCAGCCAAAATCCTATGGAGACCCAGTACTTC. Translated: CASSQNPMETQYF.

DNA of the CDR3: TGTGCCAGCAGCCCCGAGCCTAATGAAAAACTGTTTTTT. Encoded protein: CASSPEPNEKLFF. This chain uses TRBV28 with TRBJ1-4; D unresolved. This CDR3 has 13 amino acids. Trimming cost V 6 bases and J 3 bases, with 8 bases left between them. Germline V CDR1 and CDR2: MDHEN, SYDVKM. The whole variable domain, remainder taken from reference TRBV28 and TRBJ1-4, is DVKVTQSSRYLVKRTGEKVFLECVQDMDHENMFWYRQDPGLGLRLIYFSYDVKMKEKGDIPEGYSVSREKKERFSLILESASTNQTSMYLCASSPEPNEKLFFGSGTQLSVL.

This chain links TRBV2 with TRBJ1-1; D may be TRBD1 (5 bases). Between the trimmed V and J ends, which lost 6 bases and 4 bases, there was a span of 15 bases. CDR3 length equals 14 residues. Germline-derived CDR1 and CDR2 are SNHLY and FYNNEI. CDR3 bases: TGTGCCAGCAGCCGGGACTCGCTGGGCACTGAAGCTTTCTTT. Its translation is CASSRDSLGTEAFF.

A single count supports this clone. Here the CDR3 reads CASSGGFGYEQYF. CDR3 coding DNA: TGTGCCAGCAGTGGAGGCTTTGGCTACGAGCAGTACTTC. The chain couples TRBV6-1 to TRBJ2-7; D gene unclear. The germline V and J ends were trimmed by 4 bases and 3 bases, with 10 bases remaining between them. The CDR3 loop spans 13 amino acids. The germline gives CDR1 MNHNS, CDR2 SASEGT.

The DNA of the CDR3 is TGCGCCAGCATGCCGGTAGCGGACCTCTCGGGCGAGCAGTACTTC. Its translation is CASMPVADLSGEQYF. The chain combines TRBV4-1 with TRBJ2-7; the D gene is possibly TRBD2 (6 bases). Between the trimmed V and J ends, which lost 7 bases and 6 bases, there was a span of 22 bases. Germline values: CDR1 MGHRA, CDR2 YSYEKL. This CDR3 spans 15 amino acids.

The genes are TRBV11-2 and TRBJ2-1; 10 nucleotides align to TRBD1. The CDR3 covers 17 residues. Looked up from germline, CDR1 is SGHAT and CDR2 is FQNNGV. The V segment lost 5 bases and the J segment 0 bases; nucleotides outside the gene matches: 7. CDR3 DNA sequence: TGTGCCAGCAGCCTAGGCGGACAGGGGGGCTCCTACAATGAGCAGTTCTTC. As protein: CASSLGGQGGSYNEQFF. The variable domain in full, completed from reference TRBV11-2 and TRBJ2-1, reads EAGVAQSPRYKIIEKRQSVAFWCNPISGHATLYWYQQILGQGPKLLIQFQNNGVVDDSQLPKDRFSAERLKGVDSTLKIQPAKLEDSAVYLCASSLGGQGGSYNEQFFGPGTRLTVL.

To note about this clone: The germline gene is not matched at one end of the junction; a read error may be the cause. The chain employs TRBV6-1 and TRBJ1-2; 7 bases are a match to TRBD1. This CDR3 spans 14 amino acids. Germline V lookup: CDR1 MNHNS, CDR2 SASEGT. The CDR3 sequence is CASSEAYRGGGYPF. CDR3 bases: TGTGCCAGCAGTGAAGCGTACAGGGGTGGGGGCTACCCCTTC.

The gene calls are TRBV6-5 and TRBJ1-1; the D gene is possibly TRBD1 (6 bases). The ends were cut back, 6 bases at V and 5 bases at J, with 13 bases in the middle. The V gene's germline CDR1 is MNHEY and CDR2 SVGAGI. The CDR3 extends over 13 amino acids. CDR3 residues: CASRRQAWTEAFF. Written as DNA, the CDR3 is TGTGCCAGCAGGAGACAGGCATGGACTGAAGCTTTCTTT.

The chain couples TRBV27 to TRBJ2-3, with 7 bases that match TRBD2. Germline V gene lookup returns CDR1 MNHEY and CDR2 SMNVEV (reference sequence). There are 14 residues in the CDR3. Trimming at V came to 5 bases and at J to 4 bases, leaving 6 bases not matched to a gene. Written as DNA, the CDR3 is TGTGCCAGCAGTATTAGACTAGCCCCAGATACGCAGTATTTT. This encodes CASSIRLAPDTQYF.

The chain links TRBV29-1 to TRBJ2-7; D unclear. Germline V gene lookup returns CDR1 SQVTM and CDR2 ANQGSEA. There are 11 residues in the CDR3. Trimming shortened V by 4 bases and J by 3 bases, and 7 bases separated the two germline ends. CDR3 amino acids: CSVVLSYEQYF. The CDR3 DNA sequence: TGCAGCGTTGTCCTAAGCTACGAGCAGTACTTC.

This clone was seen only a few times. CDR3 protein: CASSPGRERGYTF. CDR3 nucleotide sequence: TGTGCCAGCAGCCCGGGGAGGGAGAGGGGCTACACCTTC. The chain joins TRBV7-8 to TRBJ1-2; D ambiguous. This CDR3 contains 13 residues. Trimming took off 5 bases at V and 8 bases at J, with 15 bases between the two ends. Germline assignment: CDR1 SGHVS and CDR2 FQNEAQ.

In the case of this clone: A junction boundary mismatches the germline segment, possibly from a read error. The chain links TRBV7-9 to TRBJ2-1; D uncertain. The length of the CDR3 is 12 residues. From germline, CDR1 is SEHNR and CDR2 FQNEAQ (reference sequence). This CDR3 is CSSSPYYNEQFF. The CDR3, as DNA: TGTTCCAGCAGCCCCTATTACAATGAGCAGTTCTTC.

The chain links TRBV7-9 to TRBJ2-7, with D possibly being TRBD2 (5 bases). In germline, CDR1 is SEHNR, CDR2 FQNEAQ (reference sequence). V was trimmed by 4 bases and J by 2 bases, leaving 12 bases between them. CDR3 length equals 14 residues. The CDR3 DNA reads TGTGCCAGCAGCTATCGAGGGAATCCCTACGAGCAGTACTTC. Its protein product is CASSYRGNPYEQYF.

This clone has a single count. The germline gene is not matched at one end of the junction; a read error may be the cause. J is TRBJ2-4 and V is TRBV5-1, with 10 bases identical to TRBD2. In germline, CDR1 is SGHRS, CDR2 YFSETQ. The CDR3 covers 16 residues. This CDR3 is CAGSSESGGALNIQYF. For the CDR3, the DNA is TGCGCCGGCAGCTCAGAAAGCGGGGGGGCTTTAAACATTCAGTACTTC.

The chain couples TRBV29-1 to TRBJ1-2, with D possibly TRBD1 on 5 matching bases. There are 11 residues in the CDR3. The germline CDR1 and CDR2 sequences are SQVTM and ANQGSEA. Trimming took 7 bases from V and 4 from J, leaving 10 bases between them. The CDR3 here is CSDDGAYGYTF. The CDR3 coding sequence is TGCAGCGATGATGGGGCCTATGGCTACACCTTC.

V usage is TRBV7-9 and J usage is TRBJ2-1; no definite D call. Germline V gene sequence: CDR1 SEHNR, CDR2 FQNEAQ (reference sequence). The CDR3 spans 13 residues. The germline V and J ends were trimmed by 5 bases and 7 bases, with 12 bases remaining between them. This chain's CDR3 is CASSLQLGNEQFF. The DNA of the CDR3 is TGTGCCAGCAGCCTCCAGCTAGGTAATGAGCAGTTCTTC. The full variable domain, completed using reference TRBV7-9 and TRBJ2-1, is DTGVSQNPRHKITKRGQNVTFRCDPISEHNRLYWYRQTLGQGPEFLTYFQNEAQLEKSRLLSDRFSAERPKGSFSTLEIQRTEQGDSAMYLCASSLQLGNEQFFGPGTRLTVL.

This clone was seen a handful of times. The V gene is TRBV4-2, the J gene TRBJ2-1, with D maybe TRBD2 (5 bases). Deletions cut 0 bases from V and 9 bases from J, with 15 bases between. From germline, CDR1 is LGHNA and CDR2 YNFKEQ. This CDR3 comprises 15 residues. CDR3 loop: CASSQDGLAGGEQFF. The CDR3 coding sequence is TGTGCCAGCAGCCAAGACGGTCTGGCGGGTGGTGAGCAGTTCTTC.

This clone was found a few times. The chain is built from TRBV5-5 and TRBJ2-5, with unresolved D. Germline CDR1 is SGHKS and CDR2 is YYEKEE (reference sequence). V lost 2 bases and J 1 base, leaving 9 bases between the germline ends. The CDR3 extends over 14 amino acids. The CDR3 protein is CASSFEQLQETQYF. The CDR3 coding sequence is TGTGCCAGCAGCTTTGAACAGCTCCAAGAGACCCAGTACTTC.

This rearrangement joins TRBV28 to TRBJ1-2, with D maybe TRBD1 (6 bases). CDR1 and CDR2 (germline): MDHEN, SYDVKM. The CDR3 totals 13 residues. V was cut by 5 bases and J by 3 bases, with 10 bases left in between. The CDR3 coding sequence is TGTGCCAGCAGTCTACAGGGCTACTATGGCTACACCTTC. Translated, it gives CASSLQGYYGYTF.